The 23 T cell receptor beta chains below come from one sample, sequenced in a study of graft-versus-host responses after intestinal transplantation. Their cognate antigens are unknown. Repertoires were generated with immunoSEQ multiplex PCR, while TCRdb's copy carries only in-frame clones and drops some. The table shows fewer than 85,000 clones, with around 90% occurring only once. The input for sequencing was unstimulated CD8+ T cells sorted from spleen or lymph node cells, taken before intestinal transplant. These receptor sequences come from a human donor who received an intestinal transplant.

The chain recombines TRBV5-1 with TRBJ2-7; D perhaps matches TRBD2 (6 bases). The CDR3 runs 13 residues. Germline loops: CDR1 SGHRS, CDR2 YFSETQ. Trimming removed 0 bases at V and 4 bases at J, with 8 bases between. The CDR3 sequence: CASSLVGGYEQYF. The CDR3 DNA sequence: TGCGCCAGCAGCTTGGTCGGGGGTTACGAGCAGTACTTC.

This clone was recorded only once. J is TRBJ2-7 and V is TRBV6-1, with TRBD1 matching 9 bases. The CDR3 spans 15 residues. The germline CDR1 and CDR2 sequences are MNHNS and SASEGT. The ends lost 6 bases at V and 3 bases at J; junction bases unmatched: 9. The CDR3 reads CASRGGQGFYYEQYF. CDR3 in DNA: TGTGCCAGCAGGGGGGGACAGGGATTCTACTACGAGCAGTACTTC.

The chain recombines TRBV15 with TRBJ1-4; D perhaps matches TRBD1 (5 bases). The germline V gene has CDR1 LNHNV and CDR2 YYDKDF (reference sequence). The CDR3 length is 15 residues. Trimming stripped 3 bases from V and 5 bases from J, with 13 bases between. The CDR3 DNA sequence: TGTGCCACCAGCAGCCAGGGTTCCGGGAATGAAAAACTGTTTTTT. Amino acid sequence: CATSSQGSGNEKLFF.

This clone is a singleton in its sample. The CDR3 DNA is TGTGCCAGCAGCCGGGACAGGGGCAACGAGCAGTACTTC. It is translated as CASSRDRGNEQYF. The gene calls are TRBV6-1 and TRBJ2-7; 10 nucleotides match TRBD1. Germline V gives CDR1 MNHNS, CDR2 SASEGT. With 6 bases clipped from V and 5 bases from J, the junction kept 4 bases outside the gene matches. The CDR3 consists of 13 residues.

The chain recombines TRBV13 with TRBJ2-7; weak D call: TRBD2 (6 bases). CDR3 length: 14 residues. The V end lost 5 bases, the J end lost 3 bases, and 14 bases lay between the germline ends. Germline CDR1 and CDR2: PRHDT and FYEKMQ (reference sequence). CDR3 sequence (DNA): TGTGCCAGCAGCGCGGGACTGTCAAACTACGAGCAGTACTTC. Its translation: CASSAGLSNYEQYF. The full variable domain, with the rest looked up from reference TRBV13 and TRBJ2-7, is AAGVIQSPRHLIKEKRETATLKCYPIPRHDTVYWYQQGPGQDPQFLISFYEKMQSDKGSIPDRFSAQQFSDYHSELNMSSLELGDSALYFCASSAGLSNYEQYFGPGTRLTVT.

The sample holds one count of this clone. The chain recombines TRBV5-6 with TRBJ2-1; 8 positions agree with TRBD1. CDR1 and CDR2 (germline): SGHDT, YYEEEE. The ends lost 3 bases at V and 7 bases at J; junction bases unmatched: 6. The CDR3 sequence is 14 residues long. The CDR3 DNA reads as TGTGCCAGCAGCTGGGGGACAGGAGGAAATGAGCAGTTCTTC. Amino acids: CASSWGTGGNEQFF.

This rearrangement joins TRBV2 to TRBJ2-3; 12 positions match TRBD1. Germline CDR1 reads SNHLY; CDR2 reads FYNNEI. The CDR3 spans 17 residues. The ends lost 6 bases at V and 3 bases at J; junction bases unmatched: 10. The CDR3 here is CASRGRDRGLGTDTQYF. CDR3 DNA: TGTGCCAGCAGGGGTCGGGACAGGGGGCTAGGGACAGATACGCAGTATTTT.

A remark on this clone: Germline is not matched at one junction end, which may reflect a read error. The V call is TRBV20-1, the J call TRBJ1-2; 8 bases agree with TRBD1. Looked up from germline, CDR1 is DFQATT and CDR2 is SNEGSKA (reference sequence). The CDR3 is 11 amino acids. The CDR3 DNA reads TGCAGTGCCAAAAGAGGGGTGGGACAGGACTTC. Encoded protein: CSAKRGVGQDF.

The genes are TRBV7-8 and TRBJ2-1; 7 bases agree with TRBD2. This CDR3 region has 16 residues. V was pared by 2 bases and J by 1 base, with 5 bases of the junction left unmatched. CDR1 and CDR2 (germline): SGHVS, FQNEAQ. This chain's CDR3 is CASSLWTRVSYNEQFF. CDR3 coding DNA: TGTGCCAGCAGCTTATGGACTAGAGTATCCTACAATGAGCAGTTCTTC.

The genes are TRBV25-1 and TRBJ2-3, with 8 nucleotides matching TRBD2. Germline lookup yields CDR1 MGHDK and CDR2 SYGVNS. There are 15 residues in the CDR3. V trimming: 4 bases; J trimming: 4 bases; junction bases outside the gene matches: 7. CDR3 residues: CASSAVSGVADTQYF. In DNA, the CDR3 is TGTGCCAGCAGTGCGGTTAGCGGGGTCGCAGATACGCAGTATTTT.

The CDR3 DNA reads TGTGCCACCAGCAGACTCGCACCGAGGGGGCCGAATAGCAATCAGCCCCAGCATTTT. This gives the protein CATSRLAPRGPNSNQPQHF. V gene TRBV15 combines with J gene TRBJ1-5; TRBD1 matches 7 bases. The CDR3 has 19 amino acids. J gave up 0 bases and V 2 bases, and 13 bases lay outside the gene matches. CDR1 is LNHNV and CDR2 is YYDKDF in the germline V gene (reference sequence).

V usage is TRBV19 and J usage is TRBJ2-6; 14 bases are shared with TRBD2. V dropped 5 bases and J dropped 0; count of bases not matched to a gene: 9. Germline CDR1 is LNHDA and CDR2 is SQIVND (reference sequence). The CDR3 is made up of 20 amino acids. CDR3 region: CASSARLAGGSLSGANVLTF. DNA for the CDR3: TGTGCCAGTAGTGCTCGACTAGCGGGGGGGTCTCTCTCTGGGGCCAACGTCCTGACTTTC. Supplemented by reference TRBV19 and TRBJ2-6, the full variable domain reads DGGITQSPKYLFRKEGQNVTLSCEQNLNHDAMYWYRQDPGQGLRLIYYSQIVNDFQKGDIAEGYSVSREKKESFPLTVTSAQKNPTAFYLCASSARLAGGSLSGANVLTFGAGSRLTVL.

The chain has TRBV4-1 and TRBJ2-7; 7 nucleotides match TRBD1. Trimming at V came to 1 base and at J to 0 bases, leaving 6 bases not matched to a gene. The CDR3 runs 16 residues. Germline CDR1 is MGHRA and CDR2 is YSYEKL. The CDR3 DNA is TGCGCCAGCAGCCAAGTTTGGGGACAGTTCTCCTACGAGCAGTACTTC. It codes for CASSQVWGQFSYEQYF.

The genes are TRBV27 and TRBJ2-1; 10 positions match TRBD2. This CDR3 is built from 16 residues. Trimming at V came to 0 bases and at J to 8 bases, leaving 7 bases not matched to a gene. Germline values: CDR1 MNHEY, CDR2 SMNVEV (reference sequence). CDR3 bases: TGTGCCAGCAGTTTATCGGGGCTAGCGGGGGACTATGAGCAGTTCTTC. Its translation: CASSLSGLAGDYEQFF.

The chain combines TRBV10-3 with TRBJ2-1; 9 bases agree with TRBD2. CDR3 length equals 14 residues. Unmatched junction bases numbered 3, after V lost 2 bases and J lost 7 bases. Germline V CDR1 and CDR2: ENHRY, SYGVKD. The CDR3 sequence: CAISEAGGGNEQFF. CDR3 DNA sequence: TGTGCCATCAGTGAGGCGGGAGGGGGGAATGAGCAGTTCTTC.

CDR3 loop: CASSRGTGDEKLFF. In nucleotides, the CDR3 is TGTGCCAGCAGCCGCGGGACAGGGGATGAAAAACTGTTTTTT. The chain uses TRBV13 and TRBJ1-4, with TRBD1 matching 10 bases. The CDR3 runs 14 residues. Losses at the gene ends were 5 bases for V and 6 bases for J; bases not matched to a gene: 3. The germline V gene has CDR1 PRHDT and CDR2 FYEKMQ (reference sequence).

The chain combines TRBV28 with TRBJ1-5; D perhaps matches TRBD1 (5 bases). In germline, CDR1 is MDHEN, CDR2 SYDVKM. Trimming shortened V by 2 bases and J by 4 bases, and 24 bases separated the two germline ends. This CDR3 contains 19 residues. As DNA, the CDR3 is TGTGCCAGCAGTTTACGCGTCAGGGCGGTTTACCTAAGAAATCAGCCCCAGCATTTT. This encodes CASSLRVRAVYLRNQPQHF. Full variable domain (rest looked up from reference TRBV28 and TRBJ1-5): DVKVTQSSRYLVKRTGEKVFLECVQDMDHENMFWYRQDPGLGLRLIYFSYDVKMKEKGDIPEGYSVSREKKERFSLILESASTNQTSMYLCASSLRVRAVYLRNQPQHFGDGTRLSIL.

Only a few counts were recorded for this clone. A clone one base away is much larger, so this may be a read error. This chain uses TRBV2 with TRBJ2-4; TRBD2 matches at 11 bases. V shed 1 base and J 3 bases; nucleotides not matched to a gene: 11. The CDR3 runs to 19 residues. The germline CDR1 and CDR2 sequences are SNHLY and FYNNEI. The CDR3 here is CASSEGGPLAGVLKNIQYF. In nucleotides, the CDR3 is TGTGCCAGCAGTGAAGGGGGGCCACTAGCGGGGGTGCTCAAAAACATTCAGTACTTC.

Within the sample, this clone is medium-sized. The chain has TRBV19 and TRBJ1-1; D is undetermined. There are 12 residues in the CDR3. CDR1 is LNHDA, CDR2 SQIVND, per germline (reference sequence). V lost 5 bases and J lost 1, with 5 bases in between. The CDR3 is CASSEGNTEAFF. The CDR3 nucleotides are TGTGCCAGTAGTGAGGGGAACACTGAAGCTTTCTTT.

The table lists this clone with a count of one. This chain joins TRBV27 and TRBJ2-7; 7 positions agree with TRBD2. With 4 bases clipped from V and 0 bases from J, the junction kept 9 bases outside the gene matches. The CDR3 extends over 16 amino acids. Looked up from germline, CDR1 is MNHEY and CDR2 is SMNVEV (reference sequence). This CDR3 is CASSSAREGSSYEQYF. For the CDR3, the DNA is TGTGCCAGCAGTTCAGCCAGGGAGGGGAGCTCCTACGAGCAGTACTTC.

This clone was seen a single time. The J gene is TRBJ1-2, the V gene TRBV19; D not certain. Germline values: CDR1 LNHDA, CDR2 SQIVND (reference sequence). This CDR3 is built from 17 residues. The V and J ends lost 7 bases and 4 bases respectively, with 25 bases between them. CDR3 nucleotides: TGTGCCAGTACCCCCTGGGGTGTAGGGAGCGATTCCTATGGCTACACCTTC. It specifies CASTPWGVGSDSYGYTF.

This sequence joins TRBV7-9 and TRBJ2-1, with 8 bases aligning to TRBD1. V was clipped by 6 bases and J by 7 bases; unmatched bases: 5. Germline CDR1 is SEHNR and CDR2 is FQNEAQ (reference sequence). The CDR3 covers 13 residues. CDR3 amino acids: CASRQGAQNEQFF. The CDR3 region has the DNA TGTGCCAGCAGGCAGGGGGCGCAAAATGAGCAGTTCTTC.

This clone was recorded once. The rearrangement uses TRBV5-6 and TRBJ2-1; 9 nucleotides align to TRBD2. Germline V lookup: CDR1 SGHDT, CDR2 YYEEEE. The CDR3 is made up of 16 amino acids. The V segment lost 3 bases and the J segment 7 bases; nucleotides outside the gene matches: 11. CDR3 loop: CASSSPIAGDSNEQFF. CDR3 sequence (DNA): TGTGCCAGCAGCTCCCCTATAGCGGGAGATTCGAATGAGCAGTTCTTC.